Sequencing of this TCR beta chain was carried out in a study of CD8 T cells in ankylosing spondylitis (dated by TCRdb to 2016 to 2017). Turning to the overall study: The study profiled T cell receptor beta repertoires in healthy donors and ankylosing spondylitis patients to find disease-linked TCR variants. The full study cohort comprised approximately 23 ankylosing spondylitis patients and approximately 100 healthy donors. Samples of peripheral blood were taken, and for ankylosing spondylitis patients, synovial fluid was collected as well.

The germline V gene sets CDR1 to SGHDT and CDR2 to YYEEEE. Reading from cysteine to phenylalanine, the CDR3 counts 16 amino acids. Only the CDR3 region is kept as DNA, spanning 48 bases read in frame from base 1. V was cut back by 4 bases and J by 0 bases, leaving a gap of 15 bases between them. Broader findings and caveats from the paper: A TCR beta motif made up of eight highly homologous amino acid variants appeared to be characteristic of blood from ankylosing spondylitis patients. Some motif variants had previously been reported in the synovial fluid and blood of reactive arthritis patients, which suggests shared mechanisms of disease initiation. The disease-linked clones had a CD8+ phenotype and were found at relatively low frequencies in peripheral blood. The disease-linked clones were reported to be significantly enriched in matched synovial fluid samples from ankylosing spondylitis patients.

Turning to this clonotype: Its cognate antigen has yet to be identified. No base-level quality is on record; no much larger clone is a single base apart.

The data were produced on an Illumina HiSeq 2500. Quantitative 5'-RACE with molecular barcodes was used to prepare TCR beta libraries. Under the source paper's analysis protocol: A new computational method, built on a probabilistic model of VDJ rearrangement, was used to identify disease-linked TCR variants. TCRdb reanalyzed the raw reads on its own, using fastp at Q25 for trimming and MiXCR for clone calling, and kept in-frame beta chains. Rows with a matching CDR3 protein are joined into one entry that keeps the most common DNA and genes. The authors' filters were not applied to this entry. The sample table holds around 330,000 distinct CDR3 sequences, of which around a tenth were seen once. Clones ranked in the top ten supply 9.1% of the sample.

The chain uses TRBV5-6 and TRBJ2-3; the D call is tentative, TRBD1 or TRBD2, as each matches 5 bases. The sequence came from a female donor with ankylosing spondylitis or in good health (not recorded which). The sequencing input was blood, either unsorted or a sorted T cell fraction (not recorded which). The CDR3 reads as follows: CASSVLGPESTDTQYF. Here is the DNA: TGTGCCAGCAGCGTTCTGGGACCGGAAAGCACAGATACGCAGTATTTT.